Below, 7 T cell receptor beta chains from the same sample are listed, as sequenced in a study of CD8 T cells in ankylosing spondylitis. The study, taken as a whole, reports: Seemingly characteristic of ankylosing spondylitis blood was a TCR beta motif consisting of 7 or 8 highly homologous variants.

These receptors are not linked to any known antigen. TCRdb re-derived calls from the 5' RACE reads in MiXCR, one entry per CDR3 protein. The profile shows approximately 300,000 distinct CDR3 sequences, roughly 8% of them singletons. Material: blood, either unsorted or a sorted T cell fraction (not recorded which). These receptors all stem from a male donor with ankylosing spondylitis.

The rearrangement joins TRBV27 to TRBJ2-7, with 7 positions matching TRBD1. The CDR3 totals 14 residues. The V gene's germline CDR1 is MNHEY and CDR2 SMNVEV (reference sequence). V was pared by 2 bases and J by 4 bases, with 5 bases of the junction left unmatched. The CDR3 loop reads CASSLGDRWYEQYF. The DNA for the CDR3 is TGTGCCAGCAGTTTAGGGGACAGATGGTACGAGCAGTACTTC.

V usage is TRBV12-3 or TRBV12-4 and J usage is TRBJ2-1, with TRBD2 identical over 12 bases. V was clipped by 8 bases and J by 6 bases; unmatched bases: 20. The CDR3 loop spans 19 amino acids. As DNA, the CDR3 is TGTGCCAGCTGTCGCCCCGTACTAGCGGGAGGCCTTGAGGCCAATGAGCAGTTCTTC. It codes for CASCRPVLAGGLEANEQFF.

The gene calls are TRBV10-3 and TRBJ2-5; D might be TRBD1 or TRBD2, each matching 6 bases. Germline loops: CDR1 ENHRY, CDR2 SYGVKD. The CDR3 runs 14 residues. The V gene lost 11 bases and the J gene lost 1 base, with 17 bases spanning the gap. The CDR3 here is CASGVADSQETQYF. Here the CDR3 DNA reads TGTGCCTCAGGGGTAGCGGATAGCCAAGAGACCCAGTACTTC.

The chain employs TRBV7-2 and TRBJ2-3; D is ambiguous. This CDR3 is 14 amino acids long. Deletions cut 0 bases from V and 6 bases from J, with 10 bases between. Germline loops: CDR1 SGHTA, CDR2 FQGNSA. The CDR3 bases are TGTGCCAGCAGCTTAGCTAGAGAAGGTGATACGCAGTATTTT. Protein: CASSLAREGDTQYF.

The chain combines TRBV12-1 with TRBJ2-3; TRBD1, the D gene given by the table, was not confirmed from the DNA. TRBV12-1 is deemed a pseudogene. The CDR3 extends over 10 amino acids. The CDR3 sequence: CASSFPGKYF. In DNA form, the CDR3 reads TGTGCCAGCAGCTTCCCGGGAAAGTATTTT.

This clonotype occurred many times. The V call is TRBV4-2, the J call TRBJ2-7; D is unresolved. The CDR3 sequence is 13 residues long. CDR1 LGHNA and CDR2 YNFKEQ come from the germline V gene. The V end was cut by 1 base, the J end by 3 bases, with 7 bases between. The CDR3 loop reads CASSQGKVYEQYF. DNA of the CDR3: TGTGCCAGCAGCCAAGGAAAAGTCTACGAGCAGTACTTC.

This clonotype came up a few times. The rearrangement links TRBV6-1 to TRBJ1-1; TRBD1 matches at 7 bases. Germline V gives CDR1 MNHNS, CDR2 SASEGT. This CDR3 has 14 residues. J gave up 3 bases and V 6 bases, and 7 bases lay outside the gene matches. This chain's CDR3 is CASRETGRDTEAFF. The CDR3 region has the DNA TGTGCCAGCAGGGAGACAGGGAGGGACACTGAAGCTTTCTTT.